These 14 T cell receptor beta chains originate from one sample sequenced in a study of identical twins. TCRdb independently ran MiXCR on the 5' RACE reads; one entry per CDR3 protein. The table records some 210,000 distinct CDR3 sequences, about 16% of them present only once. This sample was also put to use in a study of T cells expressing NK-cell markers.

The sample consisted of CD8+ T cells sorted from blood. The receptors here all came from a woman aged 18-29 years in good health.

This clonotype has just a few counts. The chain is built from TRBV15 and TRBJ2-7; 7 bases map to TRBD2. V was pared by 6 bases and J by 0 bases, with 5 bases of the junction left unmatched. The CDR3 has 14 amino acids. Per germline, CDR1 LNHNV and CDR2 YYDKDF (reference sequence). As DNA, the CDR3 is TGTGCCACCAGTGACGGGGGGTCCTCCTACGAGCAGTACTTC. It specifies CATSDGGSSYEQYF.

In DNA form, the CDR3 reads TGTGCCAAAAGCGAGCGCACAGATACGCAGTATTTT. This encodes CAKSERTDTQYF. This chain links TRBV25-1 with TRBJ2-3, with no clear D. The V end was cut by 10 bases, the J end by 1 base, with 9 bases between. The CDR3 extends over 12 amino acids. Germline loops: CDR1 MGHDK, CDR2 SYGVNS. The complete variable domain, with remaining parts taken from reference TRBV25-1 and TRBJ2-3, reads EADIYQTPRYLVIGTGKKITLECSQTMGHDKMYWYQQDPGMELHLIHYSYGVNSTEKGDLSSESTVSRIRTEHFPLTLESARPSHTSQYLCAKSERTDTQYFGPGTRLTVL.

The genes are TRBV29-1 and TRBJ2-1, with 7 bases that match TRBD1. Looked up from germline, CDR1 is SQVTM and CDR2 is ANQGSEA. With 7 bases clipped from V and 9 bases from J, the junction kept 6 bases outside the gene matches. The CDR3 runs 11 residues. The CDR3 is CSARQGPEQFF. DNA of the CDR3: TGCAGCGCGAGACAGGGTCCTGAGCAGTTCTTC.

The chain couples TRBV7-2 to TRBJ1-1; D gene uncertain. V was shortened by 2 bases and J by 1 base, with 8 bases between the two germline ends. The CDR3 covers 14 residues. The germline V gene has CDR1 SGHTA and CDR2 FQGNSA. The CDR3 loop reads CASSLRHPNTEAFF. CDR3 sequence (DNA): TGTGCCAGCAGCTTAAGACACCCGAACACTGAAGCTTTCTTT.

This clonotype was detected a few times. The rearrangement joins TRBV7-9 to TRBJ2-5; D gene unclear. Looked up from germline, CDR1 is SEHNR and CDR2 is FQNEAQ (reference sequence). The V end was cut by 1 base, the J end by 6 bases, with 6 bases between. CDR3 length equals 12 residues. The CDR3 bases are TGTGCCAGCAGCTTAGGATTTCAGACCCAGTACTTC. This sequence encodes CASSLGFQTQYF.

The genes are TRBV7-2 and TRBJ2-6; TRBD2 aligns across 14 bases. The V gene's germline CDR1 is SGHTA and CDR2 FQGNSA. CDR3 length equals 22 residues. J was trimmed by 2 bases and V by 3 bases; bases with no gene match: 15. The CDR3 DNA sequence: TGTGCCAGCAGCTTCTACCGACTAGCGGGAGGGCCCAATGGAACTGGGGCCAACGTCCTGACTTTC. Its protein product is CASSFYRLAGGPNGTGANVLTF.

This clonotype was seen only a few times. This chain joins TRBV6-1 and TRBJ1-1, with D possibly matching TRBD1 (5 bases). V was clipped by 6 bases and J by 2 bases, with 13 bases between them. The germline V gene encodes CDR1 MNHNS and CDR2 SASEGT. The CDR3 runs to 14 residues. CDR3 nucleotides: TGTGCCAGCAGGCCGGGACGGACAAACACTGAAGCTTTCTTT. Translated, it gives CASRPGRTNTEAFF.

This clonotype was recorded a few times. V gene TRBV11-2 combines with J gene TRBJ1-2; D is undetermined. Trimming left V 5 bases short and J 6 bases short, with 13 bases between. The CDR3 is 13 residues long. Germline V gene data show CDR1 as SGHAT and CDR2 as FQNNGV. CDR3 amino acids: CASSPHPPDGYTF. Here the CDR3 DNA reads TGTGCCAGCAGCCCCCACCCCCCGGATGGCTACACCTTC.

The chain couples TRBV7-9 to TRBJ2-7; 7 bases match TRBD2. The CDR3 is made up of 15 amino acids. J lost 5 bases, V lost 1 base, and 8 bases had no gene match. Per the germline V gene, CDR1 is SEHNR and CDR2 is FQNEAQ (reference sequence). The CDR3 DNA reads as TGTGCCAGCAGCTTAGACGTGGGAGCGGGAAACGAGCAGTACTTC. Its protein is CASSLDVGAGNEQYF.

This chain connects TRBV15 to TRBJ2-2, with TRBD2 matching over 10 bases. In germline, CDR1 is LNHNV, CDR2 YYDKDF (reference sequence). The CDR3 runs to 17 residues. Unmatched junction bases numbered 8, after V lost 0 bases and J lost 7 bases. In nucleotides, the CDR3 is TGTGCCACCAGCAGAGATTTCAGCGGGGGGGCGATCGGGGAGCTGTTTTTT. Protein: CATSRDFSGGAIGELFF. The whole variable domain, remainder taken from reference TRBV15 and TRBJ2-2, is DAMVIQNPRYQVTQFGKPVTLSCSQTLNHNVMYWYQQKSSQAPKLLFHYYDKDFNNEADTPDNFQSRRPNTSFCFLDIRSPGLGDTAMYLCATSRDFSGGAIGELFFGEGSRLTVL.

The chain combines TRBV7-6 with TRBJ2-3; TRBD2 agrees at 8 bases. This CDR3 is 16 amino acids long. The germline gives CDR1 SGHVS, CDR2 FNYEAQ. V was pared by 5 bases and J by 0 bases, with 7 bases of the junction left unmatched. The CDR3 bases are TGTGCCAGCAGCCCCGTGACTAGCGCTAGCACAGATACGCAGTATTTT. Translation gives CASSPVTSASTDTQYF.

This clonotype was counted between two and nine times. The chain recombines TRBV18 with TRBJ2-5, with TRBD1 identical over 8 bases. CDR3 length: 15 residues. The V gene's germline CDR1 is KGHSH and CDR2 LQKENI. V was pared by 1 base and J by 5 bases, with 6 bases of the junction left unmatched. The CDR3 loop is CASSPQRRGLETQYF. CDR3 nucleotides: TGTGCCAGCTCACCACAGCGCAGGGGGCTGGAGACCCAGTACTTC.

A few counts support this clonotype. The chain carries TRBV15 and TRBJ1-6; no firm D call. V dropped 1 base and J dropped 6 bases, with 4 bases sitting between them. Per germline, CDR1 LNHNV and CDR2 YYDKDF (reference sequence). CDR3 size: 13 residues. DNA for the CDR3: TGTGCCACCAGCAGAGTGCCTAATTCACCCCTCCACTTT. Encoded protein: CATSRVPNSPLHF.

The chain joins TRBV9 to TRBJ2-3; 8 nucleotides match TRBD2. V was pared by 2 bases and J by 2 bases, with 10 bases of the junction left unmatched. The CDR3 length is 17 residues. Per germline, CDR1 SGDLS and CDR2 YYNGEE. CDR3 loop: CASSVSGGATNTDTQYF. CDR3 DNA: TGTGCCAGCAGCGTGAGCGGGGGAGCGACCAACACAGATACGCAGTATTTT.